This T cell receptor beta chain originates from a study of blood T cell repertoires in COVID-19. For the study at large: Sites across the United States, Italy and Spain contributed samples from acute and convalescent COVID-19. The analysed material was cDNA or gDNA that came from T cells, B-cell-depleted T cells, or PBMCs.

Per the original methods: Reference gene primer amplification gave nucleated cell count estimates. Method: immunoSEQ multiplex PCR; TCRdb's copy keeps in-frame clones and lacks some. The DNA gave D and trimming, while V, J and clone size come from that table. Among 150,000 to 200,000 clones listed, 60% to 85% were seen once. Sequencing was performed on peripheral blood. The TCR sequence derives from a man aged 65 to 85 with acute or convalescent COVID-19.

CDR3 sequence: CASGAGSGANVLTF. The CDR3 DNA reads TGTGCCAGTGGGGCGGGATCTGGGGCCAACGTCCTGACTTTC. V and J are TRBV6-5 and TRBJ2-6, with D perhaps TRBD2 (6 bases). Germline V gene sequence: CDR1 MNHEY, CDR2 SVGAGI. Between the trimmed V and J ends, which lost 9 bases and 1 base, there was a span of 10 bases. There are 14 residues in the CDR3.